The rows below give T cell receptor beta chains drawn from one sample of a study of beta chain features in type 1 diabetes. TCRdb keeps only in-frame clones here, not all; method: immunoSEQ multiplex PCR. The sample shows 500,000 to 650,000 clones, roughly an eighth of them seen only once. The sample was naive CD4+ T cells from blood. The receptor set was obtained from a young man with type 1 diabetes. CDR3s include the opening cysteine and the closing phenylalanine or tryptophan. The D gene is left open where the match is weak. Size is stated for part of the rows, as once, few or many counts, or as a class when the clone is expanded.

d_call,j_call,clone_size,v_call,cdr3_aa,cdr3_nt
-,TRBJ2-1,-,TRBV28,CASSFNPGQSSYNEQFF,TGTGCCAGCAGTTTCAACCCTGGACAAAGCTCCTACAATGAGCAGTTCTTC
-,TRBJ2-7,few,TRBV6-5,CASTTWRYEQYF,TGTGCCAGCACCACCTGGAGGTACGAGCAGTACTTC
TRBD1,TRBJ2-7,-,TRBV7-9,CASSSLGTGDGEQYF,TGTGCCAGCAGCTCCCTGGGGACAGGGGATGGCGAGCAGTACTTC
-,TRBJ1-5,few,TRBV9,CASSVSGYQPQHF,TGTGCCAGCAGCGTGTCCGGATATCAGCCCCAGCATTTT
TRBD1,TRBJ1-2,few,TRBV5-1,CASSLPTGNYGYTF,TGCGCCAGCAGCCTTCCGACAGGGAACTATGGCTACACCTTC
TRBD1,TRBJ1-1,few,TRBV7-9,CASRPTGENTEAFF,TGTGCCAGCAGGCCTACAGGGGAGAACACTGAAGCTTTCTTT
-,TRBJ2-3,few,TRBV29-1,CSVVSSTDTQYF,TGCAGCGTCGTGTCTAGCACAGATACGCAGTATTTT
-,TRBJ1-2,few,TRBV28,CASRPTAARGYTF,TGTGCCAGCAGGCCTACGGCGGCAAGGGGCTACACCTTC
-,TRBJ1-5,few,TRBV7-2,CASSLVLGQPQHF,TGTGCCAGCAGCTTAGTTCTGGGGCAGCCCCAGCATTTT
-,TRBJ2-4,few,TRBV5-4,CASSLGITEVSKNIQYF,TGTGCCAGCAGCTTGGGAATAACAGAAGTGTCTAAAAACATTCAGTACTTC
-,TRBJ2-7,-,TRBV5-6,CASSYSPMSSYEQYF,TGTGCCAGCAGCTACAGTCCCATGAGCTCCTACGAGCAGTACTTC
TRBD2,TRBJ2-7,-,TRBV10-3,CAITREGNYEQYF,TGTGCCATCACCCGGGAGGGTAACTACGAGCAGTACTTC
-,TRBJ1-2,few,TRBV30,CAWSVVGRGYGYTF,TGTGCCTGGAGTGTAGTGGGGCGAGGCTATGGCTACACCTTC
-,TRBJ1-5,few,TRBV10-3,CAISENSGQYSNQPQHF,TGTGCCATCAGTGAGAATAGCGGACAGTATAGCAATCAGCCCCAGCATTTT
-,TRBJ2-6,-,TRBV5-1,CASSLIGANVLTF,TGCGCCAGCAGCTTGATTGGGGCCAACGTCCTGACTTTC
-,TRBJ1-6,few,TRBV9,CASSAPGVGHSPLHF,TGTGCCAGCAGCGCCCCCGGAGTTGGGCATTCACCCCTCCACTTT
TRBD1,TRBJ1-5,-,TRBV5-1,CASSTPADRVTQPQHF,TGCGCCAGCAGCACACCCGCGGACAGGGTCACTCAGCCCCAGCATTTT
-,TRBJ2-2,-,TRBV19,CASSMKGIGELFF,TGTGCCAGTAGTATGAAGGGCATCGGGGAGCTGTTTTTT
-,TRBJ1-6,-,TRBV25-1,CASSEFDSPLHF,TGTGCCAGCAGTGAATTTGATTCACCCCTCCACTTT
-,TRBJ2-3,few,TRBV5-1,CASSLADTQYF,TGCGCCAGCAGCTTAGCTGATACGCAGTATTTT
-,TRBJ2-1,few,TRBV28,CAITGRGLSEQFF,TGTGCCATCACGGGTCGGGGGCTGAGTGAGCAGTTCTTC
-,TRBJ2-1,-,TRBV18,CASSPPGANEQFF,TGTGCCAGCTCACCACCGGGCGCAAATGAGCAGTTCTTC
-,TRBJ1-4,few,TRBV7-9,CASSPEVRNEKLFF,TGTGCCAGCAGCCCCGAAGTGAGAAATGAAAAACTGTTTTTT
-,TRBJ1-2,few,TRBV30,CAWSVPESGYTF,TGTGCCTGGAGCGTACCCGAAAGTGGCTACACCTTC
-,TRBJ1-1,-,TRBV2,CASSVSLGAEAFF,TGTGCCAGCAGTGTATCCCTTGGGGCTGAAGCTTTCTTT
-,TRBJ2-1,-,TRBV18,CASSPINNEQFF,TGTGCCAGCTCACCTATCAACAATGAGCAGTTCTTC
TRBD1,TRBJ2-7,few,TRBV7-9,CASSFGQGVNYEQYF,TGTGCCAGCAGCTTCGGACAGGGGGTGAACTACGAGCAGTACTTC
TRBD1,TRBJ2-3,-,TRBV2,CASSDRTGSTDTQYF,TGTGCCAGCAGTGATCGGACAGGAAGCACAGATACGCAGTATTTT
TRBD1,TRBJ2-1,few,TRBV4-3,CASSQRGRDRTYNEQFF,TGCGCCAGCAGCCAGAGAGGCCGGGACAGAACCTACAATGAGCAGTTCTTC
-,TRBJ1-4,few,TRBV28,CASSSHQTTNEKLFF,TGTGCCAGCAGTTCCCACCAAACAACTAATGAAAAACTGTTTTTT
-,TRBJ1-5,-,TRBV4-2,CASSQVSNQPQHF,TGTGCCAGCAGCCAAGTAAGCAATCAGCCCCAGCATTTT
TRBD1,TRBJ1-3,few,TRBV2,CASTGTGSGNTIYF,TGTGCCAGCACCGGGACAGGGTCTGGAAACACCATATATTTT
-,TRBJ1-5,-,TRBV7-8,CASSLAAADQPQHF,TGTGCCAGCAGCTTAGCGGCGGCCGATCAGCCCCAGCATTTT
TRBD1,TRBJ2-2,few,TRBV7-2,CASSARDRMNTGELFF,TGTGCCAGCAGCGCCCGGGACAGAATGAACACCGGGGAGCTGTTTTTT
TRBD1,TRBJ1-6,-,TRBV18,CASSPSTGSGGPLHF,TGTGCCAGCTCACCCTCGACAGGGTCAGGAGGACCCCTCCACTTT
TRBD2,TRBJ2-1,few,TRBV7-9,CASSSGLAMDNEQFF,TGTGCCAGCAGCTCGGGACTAGCCATGGACAATGAGCAGTTCTTC
TRBD1,TRBJ2-2,-,TRBV7-8,CASSGQGYTGELFF,TGTGCCAGCAGCGGACAGGGATACACCGGGGAGCTGTTTTTT
TRBD1,TRBJ2-7,-,TRBV7-2,CASSLSPRQGSEQYF,TGTGCCAGCAGCTTATCCCCCCGACAGGGGAGCGAGCAGTACTTC
TRBD1,TRBJ2-3,few,TRBV4-3,CASSQQQGLADTQYF,TGCGCCAGCAGCCAACAACAGGGGTTGGCAGATACGCAGTATTTT
TRBD1,TRBJ1-5,few,TRBV25-1,CASSDGDRGDGNQPQHF,TGTGCCAGCAGTGATGGGGACAGGGGCGATGGCAATCAGCCCCAGCATTTT
-,TRBJ1-2,few,TRBV15,CATSRESGANYGYTF,TGTGCCACCAGCAGAGAGTCAGGGGCGAACTATGGCTACACCTTC
-,TRBJ2-1,-,TRBV11-2,CASSPRGSTGGSSYNEQFF,TGTGCCAGCAGCCCTAGGGGCAGCACGGGGGGCAGCTCCTACAATGAGCAGTTCTTC
-,TRBJ1-2,few,TRBV20-1,CSVGNAYGYTF,TGCAGTGTGGGCAACGCCTATGGCTACACCTTC
-,TRBJ2-5,once,TRBV11-3,CASSSMFSETQYF,TGTGCCAGCAGCAGCATGTTTTCGGAGACCCAGTACTTC
TRBD1,TRBJ1-2,-,TRBV6-5,CASSSTTGPGGYTF,TGTGCCAGCAGTTCCACGACAGGGCCCGGGGGCTACACCTTC
-,TRBJ1-2,-,TRBV4-3,CASSQDPRSYSGYGYTF,TGCGCCAGCAGCCAAGATCCCAGGTCGTACTCGGGCTATGGCTACACCTTC
TRBD1,TRBJ1-2,-,TRBV5-6,CASSPKGAYGYTF,TGTGCCAGCAGCCCCAAGGGGGCCTATGGCTACACCTTC
TRBD1,TRBJ1-2,few,TRBV20-1,CSAFDREGYTF,TGCAGTGCTTTTGACAGGGAAGGCTACACCTTC
TRBD1,TRBJ2-7,few,TRBV5-1,CASNLEWGTDLREQYF,TGCGCCAGCAACTTGGAGTGGGGGACAGACCTACGGGAGCAGTACTTC
TRBD1,TRBJ2-5,few,TRBV5-6,CASSTGQEQYF,TGTGCCAGCAGCACGGGACAGGAACAGTACTTC